The rows below give T cell receptor beta chains drawn from one sample of a study of graft-versus-host responses after intestinal transplantation. Sequenced by immunoSEQ multiplex PCR; TCRdb stores in-frame clones only, minus some. In the table there are tens of thousands of clones, about 87% of which are singletons. The antigens these receptors bind are not known. The sample consisted of unstimulated CD4+ T cells sorted from spleen or lymph node cells, taken before transplant. The receptors come from a human donor who was the organ donor for an intestinal transplant. Each CDR3 is given with its conserved first and last residue. The D gene is left open where the match is weak. Part of the rows lack a size; the others show once, few, many or a class for expanded clones.

v_call	j_call	d_call	clone_size	cdr3_aa	cdr3_nt
TRBV9	TRBJ2-3	NA	NA	CASSVATSGDTQYF	TGTGCCAGCAGCGTAGCCACCTCAGGTGATACGCAGTATTTT
TRBV18	TRBJ2-7	NA	NA	CASSPLRGREQYF	TGTGCCAGCTCACCACTCAGGGGAAGGGAGCAGTACTTC
TRBV15	TRBJ2-7	TRBD1	NA	CATSRVGQYEQYF	TGTGCCACCAGCAGAGTGGGACAGTACGAGCAGTACTTC
TRBV7-9	TRBJ2-2	NA	NA	CASSAPAPYSAGTGELFF	TGTGCCAGCAGCGCCCCAGCCCCCTACTCGGCGGGCACCGGGGAGCTGTTTTTT
TRBV7-2	TRBJ2-7	NA	NA	CASSLDGSRSYEQYF	TGTGCCAGCAGCTTAGACGGGAGTCGCTCCTACGAGCAGTACTTC
TRBV4-2	TRBJ2-5	NA	NA	CASSQGAGYQETQYF	TGTGCCAGCAGCCAGGGGGCCGGGTACCAAGAGACCCAGTACTTC
TRBV5-4	TRBJ2-7	NA	NA	CASSLGQGTDEQYF	TGTGCCAGCAGCTTGGGCCAGGGAACGGACGAGCAGTACTTC
TRBV7-3	TRBJ2-2	TRBD2	few	CASSLRGRTGELFF	TGTGCCAGCAGCTTACGCGGGAGGACCGGGGAGCTGTTTTTT
TRBV6-5	TRBJ2-5	TRBD1	NA	CASSYVGTGLETQYF	TGTGCCAGCAGTTACGTGGGGACAGGGTTAGAGACCCAGTACTTC
TRBV19	TRBJ1-2	NA	NA	CASSIVLAGNYGYTF	TGTGCCAGTAGTATAGTTTTGGCAGGGAACTATGGCTACACCTTC
TRBV19	TRBJ2-2	NA	NA	CASMIYYNTGELFF	TGTGCCAGTATGATCTACTACAACACCGGGGAGCTGTTTTTT
TRBV7-2	TRBJ2-2	TRBD1	NA	CASSLRGTGLRLNTGELFF	TGTGCCAGCAGCTTGAGGGGGACAGGTCTTAGGCTGAACACCGGGGAGCTGTTTTTT
TRBV5-1	TRBJ1-1	NA	NA	CASGEPGSEAFF	TGCGCCAGCGGGGAGCCTGGTAGTGAAGCTTTCTTT
TRBV10-3	TRBJ1-1	TRBD1	NA	CAITRDRRISEAFF	TGTGCCATCACCCGGGACAGGAGAATCTCTGAAGCTTTCTTT
TRBV5-1	TRBJ2-3	TRBD1	NA	CASSVTGTTDTQYF	TGCGCCAGCAGCGTGACAGGGACCACAGATACGCAGTATTTT
TRBV7-9	TRBJ2-3	TRBD1	NA	CASSLDFRGKRLGTQYF	TGTGCCAGCAGCTTAGACTTCAGGGGGAAACGCCTTGGTACGCAGTATTTT
TRBV5-8	TRBJ2-2	TRBD1	NA	CASTFHRGPRTGELFF	TGTGCCAGCACCTTCCACAGGGGGCCCCGCACCGGGGAGCTGTTTTTT
TRBV27	TRBJ2-1	NA	NA	CASRLNSYNEQFF	TGTGCCAGCAGACTAAACTCCTACAATGAGCAGTTCTTC
TRBV18	TRBJ2-1	NA	NA	CASSPYGGSYNEQFF	TGTGCCAGCTCACCATACGGTGGCTCCTACAATGAGCAGTTCTTC
TRBV28	TRBJ2-7	NA	NA	CASSSVSYEQYF	TGTGCCAGCAGCTCGGTCTCCTACGAGCAGTACTTC
TRBV10-3	TRBJ1-6	NA	once	CAIGGPRGGGSYNSPLHF	TGTGCCATCGGGGGTCCGCGGGGGGGAGGCTCCTATAATTCACCCCTCCACTTT
TRBV7-3	TRBJ2-3	TRBD2	NA	CASSFLAGSTDTQYF	TGTGCCAGCAGCTTCTTAGCGGGGAGCACAGATACGCAGTATTTT
TRBV5-1	TRBJ1-6	NA	NA	CASSLAGHYNSPLHF	TGCGCCAGCAGCTTGGCGGGACACTATAATTCACCCCTCCACTTT
TRBV4-2	TRBJ1-2	TRBD1	NA	CASSRDRGLNYGYTF	TGTGCCAGCAGCCGCGACAGGGGGCTAAACTATGGCTACACCTTC
TRBV27	TRBJ2-1	TRBD1	NA	CASSSPHRGNEQFF	TGTGCCAGCAGTTCTCCTCACAGGGGCAATGAGCAGTTCTTC
TRBV2	TRBJ1-1	NA	NA	CASTFWWPNTEAFF	TGTGCCAGCACTTTCTGGTGGCCAAACACTGAAGCTTTCTTT
TRBV6-6	TRBJ1-1	NA	NA	CASSSTRNTEAFF	TGTGCCAGCAGTTCAACTAGGAACACTGAAGCTTTCTTT
TRBV7-6	TRBJ1-2	TRBD1	NA	CASSLGQGANYGYTF	TGTGCCAGCAGCTTGGGACAGGGGGCCAACTATGGCTACACCTTC
TRBV5-6	TRBJ2-7	NA	NA	CASSAGPAYEQYF	TGTGCCAGCAGCGCAGGGCCTGCCTACGAGCAGTACTTC
TRBV4-1	TRBJ2-3	NA	NA	CASSQVLSTDTQYF	TGCGCCAGCAGCCAAGTATTGAGCACAGATACGCAGTATTTT
TRBV28	TRBJ1-2	NA	once	CASSLTTAPPDFF	TGTGCCAGCAGTTTAACTACGGCCCCCCCAGACTTCTTC